Each of the 14 T cell receptor beta chains below was sequenced from the same sample in a study of T-cell reconstitution after alpha-beta-depleted transplantation in children. During its preparation, the TCRbeta library received unique molecular identifiers. TCRdb used MiXCR to reprocess the PCR reads, holding one entry per CDR3 protein. This repertoire shows 300,000 or so distinct CDR3 sequences, around 9.6% found once; its top ten account for 10%. This specimen consisted of PBMCs from the stem cell graft donor, obtained from the stem cell graft. These receptors all stem from a human donor who donated a stem cell graft to a child with SCID.

This clonotype showed up just a few times. The chain carries TRBV12-3 or TRBV12-4 and TRBJ2-5, with 9 bases lining up with TRBD2. After removal of 5 bases from V and 2 bases from J, the junction contained 12 bases not matched to a gene. There are 17 residues in the CDR3. CDR3 nucleotide sequence: TGTGCCAGCAGTCCCCCGGCGGGGGGGCCATCTCAAGAGACCCAGTACTTC. Translation gives CASSPPAGGPSQETQYF.

The rearrangement links TRBV25-1 to TRBJ2-1; 10 bases are a match to TRBD1. The trim removed 3 bases at V and 6 bases at J, leaving 8 bases unmatched. The germline gives CDR1 MGHDK, CDR2 SYGVNS. The CDR3 has 16 residues. This CDR3 is CASSDPGTGDSNEQFF. DNA for the CDR3: TGTGCCAGCAGTGACCCCGGGACAGGGGACAGCAATGAGCAGTTCTTC. The full variable domain, its missing parts supplied by reference TRBV25-1 and TRBJ2-1, is EADIYQTPRYLVIGTGKKITLECSQTMGHDKMYWYQQDPGMELHLIHYSYGVNSTEKGDLSSESTVSRIRTEHFPLTLESARPSHTSQYLCASSDPGTGDSNEQFFGPGTRLTVL.

The chain uses TRBV7-3 and TRBJ1-2; 10 positions match TRBD1. V dropped 5 bases and J dropped 5; count of bases not matched to a gene: 2. Germline-derived CDR1 and CDR2 are SGHTA and FQGTGA. The length of the CDR3 is 13 residues. The CDR3 coding sequence is TGTGCCAGCAGCCGGGACAGGGGATATGGCTACACCTTC. Translation gives CASSRDRGYGYTF. The full variable domain, completed using reference TRBV7-3 and TRBJ1-2, is GAGVSQTPSNKVTEKGKYVELRCDPISGHTALYWYRQSLGQGPEFLIYFQGTGAADDSGLPNDRFFAVRPEGSVSTLKIQRTERGDSAVYLCASSRDRGYGYTFGSGTRLTVV.

This clonotype was seen a few times. The rearrangement uses TRBV6-5 and TRBJ1-1; D gene ambiguous. The CDR3 sequence is 15 residues long. CDR1 and CDR2 (germline): MNHEY, SVGAGI. CDR3 nucleotides: TGTCCGTGGCCGGGGAATGAGGTATTGAACACTGAAGCTTTCTTT. It specifies CPWPGNEVLNTEAFF.

This clonotype was detected a few times. The V gene is TRBV12-3 or TRBV12-4, the J gene TRBJ2-1; 7 bases fit TRBD2. There are 15 residues in the CDR3. After removal of 2 bases from V and 7 bases from J, the junction contained 8 bases not matched to a gene. The chain's CDR3 is CASSLTGRVINEQFF. CDR3 sequence (DNA): TGTGCCAGCAGTTTAACGGGGAGGGTGATAAATGAGCAGTTCTTC.

The chain has TRBV29-1 and TRBJ1-2; no clear D. Germline CDR1 SQVTM, CDR2 ANQGSEA. This CDR3 contains 13 residues. The ends were cut back, 3 bases at V and 4 bases at J, with 12 bases in the middle. CDR3 sequence reads: CSVDRVGTYGYTF. The CDR3 DNA follows: TGCAGCGTTGATAGAGTCGGAACCTATGGCTACACCTTC.

This clonotype turned up a few times. The gene calls are TRBV5-1 and TRBJ2-7; tentative D call: TRBD2 (6 bases). V shed 5 bases and J shed 0 bases, with 12 bases lying between them. The V gene's germline CDR1 is SGHRS and CDR2 YFSETQ. This CDR3 has 14 residues. This CDR3 is CASSNVGSSYEQYF. CDR3 in DNA: TGCGCCAGCAGTAATGTCGGGAGCTCCTACGAGCAGTACTTC.

This clonotype came up a few times. The V call is TRBV12-3 or TRBV12-4, the J call TRBJ1-4; 8 nucleotides match TRBD1. Losses at the gene ends were 4 bases for V and 2 bases for J; bases not matched to a gene: 6. This CDR3 is 16 amino acids long. CDR3 residues: CASSSGTGATNEKLFF. Written as DNA, the CDR3 is TGTGCCAGCAGTTCCGGGACAGGCGCTACTAATGAAAAACTGTTTTTT.

The rearrangement joins TRBV20-1 to TRBJ2-2; weak D call: TRBD2 (5 bases). V lost 1 base and J 0 bases, leaving 9 bases between the germline ends. CDR3 length: 15 amino acids. Per germline, CDR1 DFQATT and CDR2 SNEGSKA (reference sequence). This CDR3 reads CSARGAEANTGELFF. CDR3 sequence (DNA): TGCAGTGCTAGAGGAGCGGAAGCGAACACCGGGGAGCTGTTTTTT.

J is TRBJ2-7 and V is TRBV29-1, with TRBD2 identical over 8 bases. The CDR3 length is 13 residues. V trimming: 4 bases; J trimming: 4 bases; junction bases outside the gene matches: 6. The germline CDR1 and CDR2 sequences are SQVTM and ANQGSEA. The CDR3 protein is CSVAGGARYEQYF. CDR3 sequence (DNA): TGCAGCGTTGCGGGGGGGGCCCGGTACGAGCAGTACTTC.

This clonotype has ten or more counts. The rearrangement uses TRBV7-8 and TRBJ2-5; D gene ambiguous. The CDR3 has 14 residues. Germline assignment: CDR1 SGHVS and CDR2 FQNEAQ. Trimming removed 3 bases from V and 7 bases from J, with 15 bases in between. The CDR3 nucleotides are TGTGCCAGCAGCTTCGATGGCAAGACCGGGACCCAGTACTTC. Amino acid sequence: CASSFDGKTGTQYF.

A few counts support this clonotype. The gene calls are TRBV5-1 and TRBJ1-1; TRBD1 aligns across 9 bases. There are 15 residues in the CDR3. Germline V gene lookup returns CDR1 SGHRS and CDR2 YFSETQ. Trimming at V came to 4 bases and at J to 4 bases, leaving 8 bases not matched to a gene. The CDR3 loop reads CASSVQGAQGTEAFF. The CDR3 coding sequence is TGCGCCAGCAGCGTACAGGGGGCGCAGGGCACTGAAGCTTTCTTT.

At least ten counts were recorded for this clonotype. V and J are TRBV2 and TRBJ2-2, with a tentative D call TRBD2 (6 bases). Germline lookup yields CDR1 SNHLY and CDR2 FYNNEI. Trimming took 5 bases from V and 7 from J, leaving 14 bases between them. The CDR3 runs to 14 residues. CDR3 nucleotides: TGTGCCAGCAGTTGGGGACTCACCAACGGGGAGCTGTTTTTT. This codes for CASSWGLTNGELFF.

This clonotype has a count of ten or more. The V gene is TRBV19, the J gene TRBJ2-7; D is ambiguous. The V gene's germline CDR1 is LNHDA and CDR2 SQIVND (reference sequence). The V gene lost 3 bases and the J gene lost 0 bases, with 9 bases spanning the gap. This CDR3 contains 14 residues. Here the CDR3 DNA reads TGTGCCAGTAGTATTCAGGCCTCCTCCTACGAGCAGTACTTC. Its protein is CASSIQASSYEQYF.